This T cell receptor (beta chain) was obtained from a study of shared clonotypes between healthy human individuals. Study-wide points: Some naive CD4 clonotypes, around 4.9%, turned up in common across several donors. A generally larger estimated richness was seen in naive subsets than in memory subsets.

Donors comprised only Caucasian adults living in Nashville, Tennessee. The V end was cut by 8 bases, the J end by 6 bases, with 21 bases between. The CDR3 runs to 14 residues. Germline loops: CDR1 GTSNPN, CDR2 SVGIG (reference sequence). As regards this clone: The antigen is undetermined.

Several immunoSEQ 96-well plates shared each subset's DNA, each plate a replicate. Assay used: immunoSEQ multiplex PCR; TCRdb lists only in-frame clones, some missing. This sample yields 2 million to 2.5 million clones, of which 93% are seen a single time; approximately 0.36% belongs to the top ten. Sequencing was done on a sample of naive CD4+ T cells from PBMCs. As for subset: CD45RA+ positively selected. The TCR was taken from a man aged 18 to 29 in good health. Some clones in this sample may be carry-over from other donors' samples. The chain carries TRBV30 and TRBJ2-3, with a weak D call TRBD2 (5 bases). The CDR3 spells CARTLGPKADTQYF. In nucleotides, the CDR3 is TGTGCCCGGACTCTAGGACCCAAGGCGGATACGCAGTATTTT.